This record concerns one TCR beta chain sequence. Antigen unknown. This entry is derived from a study of OX40 agonist ivuxolimab in advanced cancers. The length of the CDR3 is 15 residues. The V gene end was trimmed by 2 bases and the J gene end by 3 bases; junction bases not matched to a gene: 7. Germline V gives CDR1 SGHAT, CDR2 FQDESV (reference sequence). Repertoires were generated with immunoSEQ multiplex PCR, while TCRdb's copy carries only in-frame clones and drops some. Of about 70,000 clones listed, about 81% are singletons. General study points: The mean number of expanded clones was higher in CD8+ T cells than in CD4+.

This sequence joins TRBV11-1 and TRBJ2-7; TRBD2 matches 7 bases. The sequenced sample was CD4+ or CD8+ T cells sorted from blood, obtained in a trial of the OX40 agonist ivuxolimab. This TCR was sampled from an adult with an advanced solid tumor such as melanoma, head and neck, liver or kidney cancer. CDR3 nucleotide sequence: TGTGCCAGCAGCTTAAAGCGGGAACGGGACTACGAGCAGTACTTC. It encodes CASSLKRERDYEQYF.